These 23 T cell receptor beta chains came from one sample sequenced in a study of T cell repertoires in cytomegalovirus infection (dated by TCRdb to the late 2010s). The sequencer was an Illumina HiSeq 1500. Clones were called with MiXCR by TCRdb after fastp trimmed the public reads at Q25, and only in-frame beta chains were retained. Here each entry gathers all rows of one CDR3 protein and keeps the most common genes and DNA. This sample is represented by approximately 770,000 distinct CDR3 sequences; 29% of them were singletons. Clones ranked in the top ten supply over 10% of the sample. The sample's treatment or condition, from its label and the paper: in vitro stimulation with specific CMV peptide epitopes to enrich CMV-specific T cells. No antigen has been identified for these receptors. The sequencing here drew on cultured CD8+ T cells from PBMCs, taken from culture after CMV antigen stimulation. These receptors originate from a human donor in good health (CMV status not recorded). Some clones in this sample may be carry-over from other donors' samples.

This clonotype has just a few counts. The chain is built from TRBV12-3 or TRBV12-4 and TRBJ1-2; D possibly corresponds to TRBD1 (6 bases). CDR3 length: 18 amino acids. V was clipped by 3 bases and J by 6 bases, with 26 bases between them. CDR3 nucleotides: TGTGCCAGCAGTTTGGGGGGGTTGGGGGTAACAGGGACGAATGGCTACACCTTC. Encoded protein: CASSLGGLGVTGTNGYTF.

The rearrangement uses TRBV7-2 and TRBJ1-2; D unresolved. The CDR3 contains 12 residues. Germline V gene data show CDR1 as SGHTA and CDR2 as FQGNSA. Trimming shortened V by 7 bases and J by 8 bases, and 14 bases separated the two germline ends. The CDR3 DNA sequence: TGTGCCAGCATCTCTGCAAGCGAAGGCTACACCTTC. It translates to CASISASEGYTF.

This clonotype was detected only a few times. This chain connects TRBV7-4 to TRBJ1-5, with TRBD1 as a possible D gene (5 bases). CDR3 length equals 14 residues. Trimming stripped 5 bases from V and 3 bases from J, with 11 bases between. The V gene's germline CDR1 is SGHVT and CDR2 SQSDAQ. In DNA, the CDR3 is TGTGCCAGCAGCGCAGGGACTGACAATCAGCCCCAGCATTTT. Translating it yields CASSAGTDNQPQHF.

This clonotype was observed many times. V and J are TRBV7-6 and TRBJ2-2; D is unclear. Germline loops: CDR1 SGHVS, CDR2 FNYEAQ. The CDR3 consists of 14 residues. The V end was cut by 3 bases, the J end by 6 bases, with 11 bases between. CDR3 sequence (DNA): TGTGCCAGCAGCTTCGGCTTCCGGGCCGGGGAGCTGTTTTTT. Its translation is CASSFGFRAGELFF.

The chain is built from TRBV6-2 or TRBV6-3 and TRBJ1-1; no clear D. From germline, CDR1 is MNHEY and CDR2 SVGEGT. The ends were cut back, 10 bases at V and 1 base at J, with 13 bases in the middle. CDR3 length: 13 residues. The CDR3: CAISRLRNTEAFF. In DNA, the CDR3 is TGTGCCATCTCAAGGTTGCGGAACACTGAAGCTTTCTTT.

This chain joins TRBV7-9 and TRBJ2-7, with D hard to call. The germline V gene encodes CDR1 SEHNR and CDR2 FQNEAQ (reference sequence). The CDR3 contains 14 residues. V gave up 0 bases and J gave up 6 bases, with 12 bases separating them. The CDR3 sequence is CASSLAELGGEQYF. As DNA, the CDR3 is TGTGCCAGCAGCTTAGCCGAATTGGGCGGCGAGCAGTACTTC.

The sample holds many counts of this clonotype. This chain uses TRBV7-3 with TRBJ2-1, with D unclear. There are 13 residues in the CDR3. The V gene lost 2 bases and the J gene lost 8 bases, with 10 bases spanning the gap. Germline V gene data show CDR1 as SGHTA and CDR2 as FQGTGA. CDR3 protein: CASSLSSQDEQFF. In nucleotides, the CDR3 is TGTGCCAGCAGCTTATCATCCCAGGATGAGCAGTTCTTC.

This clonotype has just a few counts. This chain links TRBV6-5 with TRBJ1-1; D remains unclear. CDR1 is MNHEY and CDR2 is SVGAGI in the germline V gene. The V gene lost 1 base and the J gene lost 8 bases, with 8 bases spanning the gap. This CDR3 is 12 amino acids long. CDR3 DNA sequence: TGTGCCAGCAGTTACTGGGAAGGGGAAGCTTTCTTT. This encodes CASSYWEGEAFF.

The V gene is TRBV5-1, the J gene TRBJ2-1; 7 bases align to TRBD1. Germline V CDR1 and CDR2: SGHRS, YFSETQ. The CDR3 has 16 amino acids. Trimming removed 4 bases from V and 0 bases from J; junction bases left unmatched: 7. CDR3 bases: TGCGCCAGCAGCGTGACCGGGACAGACTCCTACAATGAGCAGTTCTTC. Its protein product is CASSVTGTDSYNEQFF.

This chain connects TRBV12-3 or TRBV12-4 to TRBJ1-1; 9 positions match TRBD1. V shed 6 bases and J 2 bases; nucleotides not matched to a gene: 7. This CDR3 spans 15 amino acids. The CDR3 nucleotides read TGTGCCAGCAGACAACCGGGACAGGGAAACACTGAAGCTTTCTTT. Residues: CASRQPGQGNTEAFF.

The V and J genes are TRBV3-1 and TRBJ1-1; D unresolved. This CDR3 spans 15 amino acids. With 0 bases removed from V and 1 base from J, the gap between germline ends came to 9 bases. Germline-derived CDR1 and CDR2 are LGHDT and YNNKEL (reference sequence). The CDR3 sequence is CASSQETATNTEAFF. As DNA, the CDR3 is TGTGCCAGCAGCCAAGAAACAGCTACGAACACTGAAGCTTTCTTT.

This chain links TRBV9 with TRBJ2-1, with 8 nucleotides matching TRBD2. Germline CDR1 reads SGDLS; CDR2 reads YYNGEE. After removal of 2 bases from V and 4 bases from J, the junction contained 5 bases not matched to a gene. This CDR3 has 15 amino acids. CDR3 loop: CASSVGGALYNEQFF. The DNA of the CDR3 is TGTGCCAGCAGCGTCGGGGGGGCTTTATACAATGAGCAGTTCTTC.

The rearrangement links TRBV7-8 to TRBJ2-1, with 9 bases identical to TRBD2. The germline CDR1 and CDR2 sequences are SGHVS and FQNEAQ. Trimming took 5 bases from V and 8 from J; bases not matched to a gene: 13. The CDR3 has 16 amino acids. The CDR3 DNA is TGTGCCAGCAGCCCAGGGATGGCGGGGGGGTACTATGAGCAGTTCTTC. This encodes CASSPGMAGGYYEQFF.

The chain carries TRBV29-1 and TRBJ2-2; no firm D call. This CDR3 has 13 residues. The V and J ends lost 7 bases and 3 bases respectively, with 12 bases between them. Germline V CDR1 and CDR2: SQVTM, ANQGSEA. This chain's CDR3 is CSALDGDTGELFF. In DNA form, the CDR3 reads TGCAGCGCCCTGGATGGGGACACCGGGGAGCTGTTTTTT.

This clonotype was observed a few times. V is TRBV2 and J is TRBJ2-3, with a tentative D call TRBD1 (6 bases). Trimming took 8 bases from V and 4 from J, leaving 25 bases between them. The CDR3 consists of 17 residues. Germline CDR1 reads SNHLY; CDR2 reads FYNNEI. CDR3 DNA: TGTGCCAGCCGAACATCCGGGACACCATTTGGCGCAGATACGCAGTATTTT. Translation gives CASRTSGTPFGADTQYF.

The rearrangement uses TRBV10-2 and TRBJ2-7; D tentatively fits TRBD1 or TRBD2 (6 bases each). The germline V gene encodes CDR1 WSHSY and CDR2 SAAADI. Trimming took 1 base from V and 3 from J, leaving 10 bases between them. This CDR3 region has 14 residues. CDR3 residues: CASSELGGDYEQYF. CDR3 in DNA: TGCGCCAGCAGTGAGTTGGGGGGCGACTACGAGCAGTACTTC.

The DNA for the CDR3 is TGTGCCAGCAGTCCCCACGACAGCGCCGAATACGAGCAGTACGTC. Its translation is CASSPHDSAEYEQYV. The genes are TRBV27 and TRBJ2-7; TRBD1 is a possible D gene (5 bases). The CDR3 loop spans 15 amino acids. The V gene lost 5 bases and the J gene lost 4 bases, with 18 bases spanning the gap. CDR1 and CDR2 from the germline V gene are MNHEY and SMNVEV (reference sequence).

CDR3 sequence: CASSSPGLGIYEQYV. The CDR3 bases are TGTGCCAGCAGTTCTCCGGGACTAGGGATCTACGAGCAGTACGTC. The rearrangement joins TRBV6-5 to TRBJ2-7; 8 bases are shared with TRBD2. The germline gives CDR1 MNHEY, CDR2 SVGAGI. CDR3 length: 15 residues. The V and J ends lost 4 bases and 3 bases, in that order; junction bases with no gene match: 8.

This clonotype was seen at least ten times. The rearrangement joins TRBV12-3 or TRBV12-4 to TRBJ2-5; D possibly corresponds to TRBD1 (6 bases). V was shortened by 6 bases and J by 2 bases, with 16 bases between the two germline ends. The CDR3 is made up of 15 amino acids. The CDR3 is CASRSLGTHQETQYF. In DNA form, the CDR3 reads TGTGCCAGCAGGTCCCTCGGGACACATCAAGAGACCCAGTACTTC.

The CDR3 DNA is TGCAGTGCCCAGAGCGGGGGTCAGGGTCAGCCCCAGCATTTT. Translated: CSAQSGGQGQPQHF. The gene calls are TRBV20-1 and TRBJ1-5; tentatively, D is TRBD1 (5 bases). Trimming pared 6 bases from V and 6 bases from J, leaving 18 bases between. Germline loops: CDR1 DFQATT, CDR2 SNEGSKA (reference sequence). This CDR3 comprises 14 residues.

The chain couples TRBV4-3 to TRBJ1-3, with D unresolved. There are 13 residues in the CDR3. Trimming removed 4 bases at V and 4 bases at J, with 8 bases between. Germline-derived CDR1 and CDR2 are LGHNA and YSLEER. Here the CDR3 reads CASSLKRGNTIYF. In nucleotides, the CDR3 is TGCGCCAGCAGCCTAAAGAGGGGAAACACCATATATTTT.

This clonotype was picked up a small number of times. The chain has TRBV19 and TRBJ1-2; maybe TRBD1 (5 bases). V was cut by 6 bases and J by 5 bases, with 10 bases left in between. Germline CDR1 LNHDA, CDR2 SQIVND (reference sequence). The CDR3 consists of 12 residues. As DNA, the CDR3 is TGTGCCAGTAGCACACAGGCGTATGGCTACACCTTC. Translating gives CASSTQAYGYTF.

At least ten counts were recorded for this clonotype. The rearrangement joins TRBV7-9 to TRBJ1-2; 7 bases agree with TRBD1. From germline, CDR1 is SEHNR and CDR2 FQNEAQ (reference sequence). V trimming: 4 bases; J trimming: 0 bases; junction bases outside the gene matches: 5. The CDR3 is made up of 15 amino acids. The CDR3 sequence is CASSYGQDANYGYTF. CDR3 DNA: TGTGCCAGCAGCTACGGACAGGACGCTAACTATGGCTACACCTTC.